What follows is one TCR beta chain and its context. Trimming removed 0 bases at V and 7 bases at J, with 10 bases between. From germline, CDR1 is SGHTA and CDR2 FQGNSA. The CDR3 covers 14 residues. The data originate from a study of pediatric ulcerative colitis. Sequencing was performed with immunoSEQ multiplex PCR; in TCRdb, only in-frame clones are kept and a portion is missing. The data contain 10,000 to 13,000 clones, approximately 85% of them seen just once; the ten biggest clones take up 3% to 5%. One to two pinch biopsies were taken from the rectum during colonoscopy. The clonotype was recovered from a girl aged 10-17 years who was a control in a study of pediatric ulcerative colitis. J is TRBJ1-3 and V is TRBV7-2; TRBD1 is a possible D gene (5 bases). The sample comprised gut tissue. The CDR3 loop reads CASSLASGRNTIYF. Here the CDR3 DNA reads TGTGCCAGCAGCTTAGCGTCAGGGAGGAACACCATATATTTT.